The clone carrying this T cell receptor beta chain has a single count. Its matching antigen is unknown. The CDR3 has 16 amino acids. V lost 4 bases to trimming and J lost 0 bases; unmatched junction nucleotides: 6. From germline, CDR1 is KGHSH and CDR2 LQKENI. This sample was included in a study of cytomegalovirus exposure and HLA in healthy donors. PCR amplification relied on 60 Vbeta primers (plus 13 Jbeta primers). Generated by immunoSEQ multiplex PCR, the TCRdb table keeps only in-frame clones and is missing some. The sample lists about 180,000 clones, 70% to 80% seen once, with roughly 0.64% in the top ten. Notes on the study in general: Among TCR sequences, most were rare, though some public TCRs appeared in many donors. Later on, an analysis tied 15,000 to 20,000 TCR beta sequences to HLA alleles at 0.05 false discovery rate. Most subjects had HLA-A and HLA-B alleles reportedly predicted accurately by TCR beta sequences. Follow-up analysis seemed to connect common viral pathogens with several of the most significant clusters identified.

V and J are TRBV18 and TRBJ1-5, with 7 bases matching TRBD1. The sequenced material came from PBMCs. The TCR comes from a woman aged 35 to 49 in good health and CMV-seronegative. In nucleotides, the CDR3 is TGTGCCAGCTCACTGGGGGACAGAAATAGCAATCAGCCCCAGCATTTT. Encoded protein: CASSLGDRNSNQPQHF.